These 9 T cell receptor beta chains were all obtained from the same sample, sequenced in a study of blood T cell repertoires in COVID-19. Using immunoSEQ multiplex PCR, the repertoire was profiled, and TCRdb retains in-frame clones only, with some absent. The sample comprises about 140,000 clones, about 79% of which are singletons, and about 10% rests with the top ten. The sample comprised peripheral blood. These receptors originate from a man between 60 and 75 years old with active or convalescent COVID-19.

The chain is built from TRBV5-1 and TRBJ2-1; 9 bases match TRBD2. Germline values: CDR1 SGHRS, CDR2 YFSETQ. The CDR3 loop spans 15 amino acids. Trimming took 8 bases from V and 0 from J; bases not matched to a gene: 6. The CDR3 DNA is TGCGCCAGTAACCTAGCGGGAACCTCCTACAATGAGCAGTTCTTC. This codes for CASNLAGTSYNEQFF.

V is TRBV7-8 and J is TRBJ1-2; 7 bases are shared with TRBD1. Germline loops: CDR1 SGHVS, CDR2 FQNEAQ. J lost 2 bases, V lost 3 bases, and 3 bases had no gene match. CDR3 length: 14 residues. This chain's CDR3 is CASSFGQANYGYTF. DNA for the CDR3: TGTGCCAGCAGCTTTGGACAGGCCAACTATGGCTACACCTTC.

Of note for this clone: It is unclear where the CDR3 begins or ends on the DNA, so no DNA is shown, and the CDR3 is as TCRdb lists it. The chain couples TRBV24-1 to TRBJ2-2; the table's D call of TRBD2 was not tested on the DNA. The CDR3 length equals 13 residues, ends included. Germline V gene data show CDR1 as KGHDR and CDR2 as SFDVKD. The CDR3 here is CATSDFGAGELFF.

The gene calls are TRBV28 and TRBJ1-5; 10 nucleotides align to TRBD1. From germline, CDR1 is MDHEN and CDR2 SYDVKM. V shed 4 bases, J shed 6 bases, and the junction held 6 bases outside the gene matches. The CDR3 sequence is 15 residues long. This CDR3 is CASSSGQGLAQPQHF. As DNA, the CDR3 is TGTGCCAGCAGTTCGGGACAGGGGTTGGCTCAGCCCCAGCATTTT.

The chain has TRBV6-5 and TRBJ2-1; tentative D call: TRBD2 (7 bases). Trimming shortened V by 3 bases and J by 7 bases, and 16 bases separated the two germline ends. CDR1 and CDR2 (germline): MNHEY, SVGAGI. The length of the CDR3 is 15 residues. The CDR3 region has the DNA TGTGCCAGCAGTTATCGGGTCGGGGGGCGGAATGAGCAGTTCTTC. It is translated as CASSYRVGGRNEQFF.

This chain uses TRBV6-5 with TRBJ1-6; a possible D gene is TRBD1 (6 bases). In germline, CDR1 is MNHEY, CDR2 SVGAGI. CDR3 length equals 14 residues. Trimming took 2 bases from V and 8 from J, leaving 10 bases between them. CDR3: CASSYRAGDSPLHF. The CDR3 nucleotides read TGTGCCAGCAGTTACAGGGCAGGGGATTCACCCCTCCACTTT.

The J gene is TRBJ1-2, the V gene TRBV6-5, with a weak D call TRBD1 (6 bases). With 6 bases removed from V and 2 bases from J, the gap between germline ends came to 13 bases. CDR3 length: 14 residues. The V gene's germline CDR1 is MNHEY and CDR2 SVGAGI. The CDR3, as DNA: TGTGCCAGCAGAACCCGACAGGTCAACTATGGCTACACCTTC. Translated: CASRTRQVNYGYTF.

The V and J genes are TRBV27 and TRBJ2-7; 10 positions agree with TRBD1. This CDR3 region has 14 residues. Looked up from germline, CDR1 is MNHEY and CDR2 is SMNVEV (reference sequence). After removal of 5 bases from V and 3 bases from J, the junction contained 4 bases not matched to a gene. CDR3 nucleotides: TGTGCCAGCAGTCCCCGGGACAGGGGCTACGAGCAGTACGTC. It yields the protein CASSPRDRGYEQYV.

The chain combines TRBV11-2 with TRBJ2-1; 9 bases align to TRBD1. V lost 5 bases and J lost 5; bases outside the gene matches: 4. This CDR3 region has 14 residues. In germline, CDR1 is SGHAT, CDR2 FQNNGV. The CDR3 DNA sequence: TGTGCCAGCAGCCCCGGGACAGGGCACAATGAGCAGTTCTTC. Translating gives CASSPGTGHNEQFF.